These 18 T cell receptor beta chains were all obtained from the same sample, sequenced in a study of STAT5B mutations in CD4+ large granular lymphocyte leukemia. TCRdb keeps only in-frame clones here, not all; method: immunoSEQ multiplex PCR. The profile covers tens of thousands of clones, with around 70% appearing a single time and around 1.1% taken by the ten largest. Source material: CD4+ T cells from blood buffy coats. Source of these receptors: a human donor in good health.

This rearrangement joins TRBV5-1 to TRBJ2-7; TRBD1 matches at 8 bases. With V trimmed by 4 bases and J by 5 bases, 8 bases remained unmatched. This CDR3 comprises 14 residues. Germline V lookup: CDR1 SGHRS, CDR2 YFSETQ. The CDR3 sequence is CASSTQQGGNEQYF. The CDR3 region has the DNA TGCGCCAGCAGCACCCAACAGGGGGGCAACGAGCAGTACTTC.

The CDR3 DNA reads as TGTGCCAGCAGCTTCGCGGGGACCCACGTATACGAGCAGTACTTC. Its protein product is CASSFAGTHVYEQYF. The rearrangement joins TRBV11-3 to TRBJ2-7, with D possibly TRBD2 on 6 matching bases. Germline V lookup: CDR1 SGHNT, CDR2 YENEEA. The CDR3 runs to 15 residues. With 3 bases removed from V and 4 bases from J, the gap between germline ends came to 16 bases.

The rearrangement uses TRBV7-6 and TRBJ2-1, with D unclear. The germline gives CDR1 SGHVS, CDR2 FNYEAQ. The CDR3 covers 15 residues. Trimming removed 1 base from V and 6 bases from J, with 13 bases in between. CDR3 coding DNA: TGTGCCAGCAGCTTAGTCGCGCGGCTCCTCAATGAGCAGTTCTTC. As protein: CASSLVARLLNEQFF.

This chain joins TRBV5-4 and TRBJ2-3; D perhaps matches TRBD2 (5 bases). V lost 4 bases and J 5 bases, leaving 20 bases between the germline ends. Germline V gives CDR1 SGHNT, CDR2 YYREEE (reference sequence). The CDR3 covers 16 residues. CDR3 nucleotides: TGTGCCAGCAGCCCGGGTGAGGGAGCGGTATTAGATACGCAGTATTTT. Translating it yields CASSPGEGAVLDTQYF.

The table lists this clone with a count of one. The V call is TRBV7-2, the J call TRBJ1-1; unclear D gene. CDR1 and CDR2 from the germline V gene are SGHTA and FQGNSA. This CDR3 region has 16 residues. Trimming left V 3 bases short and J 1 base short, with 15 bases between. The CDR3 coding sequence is TGTGCCAGCAGCTTCTCCCCGCCGCCAGCGAACACTGAAGCTTTCTTT. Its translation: CASSFSPPPANTEAFF.

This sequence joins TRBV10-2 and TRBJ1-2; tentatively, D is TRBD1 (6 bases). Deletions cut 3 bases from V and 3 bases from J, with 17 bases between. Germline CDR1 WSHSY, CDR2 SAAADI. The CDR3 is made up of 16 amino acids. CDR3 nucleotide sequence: TGCGCCAGCAGTGACCAGGGGACCTTTCGGGACTATGGCTACACCTTC. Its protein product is CASSDQGTFRDYGYTF.

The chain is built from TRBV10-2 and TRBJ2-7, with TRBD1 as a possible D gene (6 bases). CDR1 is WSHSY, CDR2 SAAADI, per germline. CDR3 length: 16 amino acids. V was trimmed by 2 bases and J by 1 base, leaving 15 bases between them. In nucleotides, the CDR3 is TGCGCCAGCAGTGAGACAGCAGGGGCGCCGTCCTACGAGCAGTACGTC. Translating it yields CASSETAGAPSYEQYV.

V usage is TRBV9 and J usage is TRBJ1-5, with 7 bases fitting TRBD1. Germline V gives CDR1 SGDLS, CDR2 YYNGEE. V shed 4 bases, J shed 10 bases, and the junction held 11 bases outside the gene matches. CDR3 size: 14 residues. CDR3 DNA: TGTGCCAGCAGCCCCGGCGGTGACAGGGACCCCCAGCATTTT. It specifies CASSPGGDRDPQHF.

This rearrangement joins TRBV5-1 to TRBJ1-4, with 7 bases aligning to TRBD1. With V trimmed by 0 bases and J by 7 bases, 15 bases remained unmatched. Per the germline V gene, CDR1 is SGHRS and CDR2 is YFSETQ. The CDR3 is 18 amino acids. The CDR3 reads CASSLDRGQVKLPEKLFF. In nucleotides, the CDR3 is TGCGCCAGCAGCTTGGATCGCGGACAGGTAAAACTTCCTGAAAAACTGTTTTTT. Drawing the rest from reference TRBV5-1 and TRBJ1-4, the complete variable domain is KAGVTQTPRYLIKTRGQQVTLSCSPISGHRSVSWYQQTPGQGLQFLFEYFSETQRNKGNFPGRFSGRQFSNSRSEMNVSTLELGDSALYLCASSLDRGQVKLPEKLFFGSGTQLSVL.

CDR3 sequence reads: CSAKGGEKLFF. The CDR3 DNA sequence: TGCAGTGCTAAGGGGGGAGAAAAACTGTTTTTT. This sequence joins TRBV20-1 and TRBJ1-4; tentatively, D is TRBD1 (6 bases). This CDR3 contains 11 residues. Germline V lookup: CDR1 DFQATT, CDR2 SNEGSKA (reference sequence). Trimming took off 4 bases at V and 8 bases at J, with 8 bases between the two ends.

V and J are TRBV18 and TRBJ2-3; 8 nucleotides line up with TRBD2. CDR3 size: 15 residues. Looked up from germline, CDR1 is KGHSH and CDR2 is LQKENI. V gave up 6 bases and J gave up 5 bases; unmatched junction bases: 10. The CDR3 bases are TGTGCCAGCTCGAGCCGGGAGGGGCGAGGAGATACGCAGTATTTT. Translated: CASSSREGRGDTQYF.

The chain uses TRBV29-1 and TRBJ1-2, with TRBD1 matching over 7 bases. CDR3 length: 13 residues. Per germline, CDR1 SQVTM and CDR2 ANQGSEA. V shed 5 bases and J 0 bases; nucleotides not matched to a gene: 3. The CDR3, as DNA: TGCAGCGTTTGGACAGGCCCTAACTATGGCTACACCTTC. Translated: CSVWTGPNYGYTF.

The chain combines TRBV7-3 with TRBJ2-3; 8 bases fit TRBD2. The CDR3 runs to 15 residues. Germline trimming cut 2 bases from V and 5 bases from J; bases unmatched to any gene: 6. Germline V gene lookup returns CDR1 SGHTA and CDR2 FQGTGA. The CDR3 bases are TGTGCCAGCAGCTTATCTGACGGGGGGGGAGATACGCAGTATTTT. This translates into CASSLSDGGGDTQYF. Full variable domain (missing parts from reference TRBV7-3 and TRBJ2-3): GAGVSQTPSNKVTEKGKYVELRCDPISGHTALYWYRQSLGQGPEFLIYFQGTGAADDSGLPNDRFFAVRPEGSVSTLKIQRTERGDSAVYLCASSLSDGGGDTQYFGPGTRLTVL.

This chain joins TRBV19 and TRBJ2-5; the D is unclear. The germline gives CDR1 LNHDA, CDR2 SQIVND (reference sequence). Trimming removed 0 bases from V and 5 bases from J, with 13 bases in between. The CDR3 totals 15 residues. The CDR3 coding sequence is TGTGCCAGTAGTATAGACGACCTCCCCGGGGAGACCCAGTACTTC. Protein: CASSIDDLPGETQYF.

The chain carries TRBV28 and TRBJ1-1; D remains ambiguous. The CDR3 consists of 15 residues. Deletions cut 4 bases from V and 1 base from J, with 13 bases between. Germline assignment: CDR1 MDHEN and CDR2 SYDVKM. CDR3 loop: CASSSPRYGNTEAFF. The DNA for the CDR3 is TGTGCCAGCAGTTCTCCAAGGTACGGGAACACTGAAGCTTTCTTT.

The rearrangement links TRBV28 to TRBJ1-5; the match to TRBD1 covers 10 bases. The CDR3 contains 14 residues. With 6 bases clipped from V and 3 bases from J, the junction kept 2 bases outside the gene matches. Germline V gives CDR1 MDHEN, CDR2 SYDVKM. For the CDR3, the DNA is TGTGCCAGCAGGGGGACAGGGGCCAATCAGCCCCAGCATTTT. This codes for CASRGTGANQPQHF.

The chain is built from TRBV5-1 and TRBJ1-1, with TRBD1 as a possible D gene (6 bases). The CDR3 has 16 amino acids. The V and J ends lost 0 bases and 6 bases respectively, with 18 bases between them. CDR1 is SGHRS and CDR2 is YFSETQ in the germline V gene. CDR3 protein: CASSLDGRGVSAEAFF. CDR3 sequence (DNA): TGCGCCAGCAGCTTGGACGGCAGGGGAGTGAGTGCTGAAGCTTTCTTT.

The CDR3 DNA reads TGCGCCAGCAGGAAGACTAGCGGGAGAGGGGATGAGCAGTTCTTC. It specifies CASRKTSGRGDEQFF. The chain combines TRBV10-2 with TRBJ2-1; TRBD2 matches 12 bases. V was clipped by 6 bases and J by 8 bases; unmatched bases: 8. The CDR3 sequence is 15 residues long. Looked up from germline, CDR1 is WSHSY and CDR2 is SAAADI.